This T cell receptor beta chain was sequenced during a study of blood T cell repertoires in COVID-19. V lost 2 bases, J lost 11 bases, and 15 bases lay in between. The germline gives CDR1 SGHTA, CDR2 FQGNSA. CDR3 length equals 13 residues. The repertoire was sequenced with immunoSEQ multiplex PCR; TCRdb's copy has only in-frame clones and lacks some. Of about 250,000 clones listed, roughly four fifths are singletons. This chain uses TRBV7-2 with TRBJ1-2, with a weak D call TRBD1 (5 bases). The TCR comes from a man aged 50-60 years with acute or convalescent COVID-19. Specimen: peripheral blood. CDR3 in amino acids: CASSLRRDLGYTF. The CDR3 DNA reads TGTGCCAGCAGCTTAAGGAGGGACCTAGGTTACACCTTC. The full variable domain, with the rest looked up from reference TRBV7-2 and TRBJ1-2, is GAGVSQSPSNKVTEKGKDVELRCDPISGHTALYWYRQSLGQGLEFLIYFQGNSAPDKSGLPSDRFSAERTGGSVSTLTIQRTQQEDSAVYLCASSLRRDLGYTFGSGTRLTVV.